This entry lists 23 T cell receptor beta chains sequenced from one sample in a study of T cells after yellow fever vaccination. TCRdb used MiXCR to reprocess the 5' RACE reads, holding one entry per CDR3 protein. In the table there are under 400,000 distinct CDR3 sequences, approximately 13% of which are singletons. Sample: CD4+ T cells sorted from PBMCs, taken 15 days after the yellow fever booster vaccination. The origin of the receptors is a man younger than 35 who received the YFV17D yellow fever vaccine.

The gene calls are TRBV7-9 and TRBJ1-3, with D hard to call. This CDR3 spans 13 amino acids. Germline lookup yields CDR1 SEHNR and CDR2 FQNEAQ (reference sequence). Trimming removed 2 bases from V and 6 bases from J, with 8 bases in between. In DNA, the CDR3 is TGTGCCAGCAGCTTAAGGGTCGAAAACACCATATATTTT. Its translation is CASSLRVENTIYF.

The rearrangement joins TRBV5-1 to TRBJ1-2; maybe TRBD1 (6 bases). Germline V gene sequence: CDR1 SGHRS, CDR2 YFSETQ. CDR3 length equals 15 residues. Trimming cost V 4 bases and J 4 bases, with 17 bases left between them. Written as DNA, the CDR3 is TGCGCCAGCAGCCCGTCACCAGGGGTGGTCTATGGCTACACCTTC. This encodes CASSPSPGVVYGYTF.

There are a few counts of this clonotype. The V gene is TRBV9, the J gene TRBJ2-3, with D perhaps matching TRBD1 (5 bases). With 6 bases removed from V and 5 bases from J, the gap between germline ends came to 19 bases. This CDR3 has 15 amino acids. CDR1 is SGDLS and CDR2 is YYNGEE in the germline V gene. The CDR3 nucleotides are TGTGCCAGCACCCTAGACCCAGGGCCCCAAGATACGCAGTATTTT. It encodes CASTLDPGPQDTQYF.

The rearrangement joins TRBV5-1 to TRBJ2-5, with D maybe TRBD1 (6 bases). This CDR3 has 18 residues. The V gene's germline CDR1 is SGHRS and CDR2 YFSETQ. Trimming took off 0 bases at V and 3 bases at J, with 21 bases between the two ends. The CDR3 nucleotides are TGCGCCAGCAGCTTGGGTCCCATCTTGCAGGGGAAGGAAGAGACCCAGTACTTC. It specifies CASSLGPILQGKEETQYF.

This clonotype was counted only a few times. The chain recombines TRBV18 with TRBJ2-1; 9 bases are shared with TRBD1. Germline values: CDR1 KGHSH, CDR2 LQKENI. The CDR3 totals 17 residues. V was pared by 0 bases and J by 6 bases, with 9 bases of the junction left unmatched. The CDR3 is CASSPPNGQGRGNEQFF. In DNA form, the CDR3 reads TGTGCCAGCTCACCACCGAACGGACAGGGGAGGGGCAATGAGCAGTTCTTC.

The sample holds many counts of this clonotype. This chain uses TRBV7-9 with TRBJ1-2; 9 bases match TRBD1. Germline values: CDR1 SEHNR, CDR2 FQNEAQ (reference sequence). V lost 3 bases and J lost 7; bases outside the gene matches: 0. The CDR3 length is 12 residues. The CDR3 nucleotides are TGTGCCAGCAGCTTGACAGGGGGTGGCTACACCTTC. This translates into CASSLTGGGYTF.

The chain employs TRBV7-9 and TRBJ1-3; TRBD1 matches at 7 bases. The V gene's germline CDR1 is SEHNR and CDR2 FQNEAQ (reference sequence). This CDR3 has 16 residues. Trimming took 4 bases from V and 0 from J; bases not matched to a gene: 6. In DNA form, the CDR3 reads TGTGCCAGCAGCTATGGACAGGATCTCTCTGGAAACACCATATATTTT. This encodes CASSYGQDLSGNTIYF.

CDR3 DNA sequence: TGTGCTAGTGGTGGGGGGCAGGGAGCTGCCTATGGCTACACCTTC. It encodes CASGGGQGAAYGYTF. This chain links TRBV12-5 with TRBJ1-2; maybe TRBD1 (6 bases). Between the trimmed V and J ends, which lost 5 bases and 4 bases, there was a span of 17 bases. Per germline, CDR1 LGHNT and CDR2 FRNRAP. This CDR3 has 15 amino acids.

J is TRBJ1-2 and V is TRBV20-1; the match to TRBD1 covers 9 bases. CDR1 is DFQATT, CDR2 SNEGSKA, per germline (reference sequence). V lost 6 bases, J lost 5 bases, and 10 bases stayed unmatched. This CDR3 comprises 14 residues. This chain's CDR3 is CSALTRDREYGYTF. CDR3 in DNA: TGCAGTGCCCTAACCCGGGACAGGGAATATGGCTACACCTTC.

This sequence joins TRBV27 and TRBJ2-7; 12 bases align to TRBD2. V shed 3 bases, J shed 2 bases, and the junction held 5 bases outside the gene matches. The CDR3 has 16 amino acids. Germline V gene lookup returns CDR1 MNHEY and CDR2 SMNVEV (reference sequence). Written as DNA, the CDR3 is TGTGCCAGCAGTTTGACTAGCGGGGGTATTACCTACGAGCAGTACTTC. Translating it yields CASSLTSGGITYEQYF.

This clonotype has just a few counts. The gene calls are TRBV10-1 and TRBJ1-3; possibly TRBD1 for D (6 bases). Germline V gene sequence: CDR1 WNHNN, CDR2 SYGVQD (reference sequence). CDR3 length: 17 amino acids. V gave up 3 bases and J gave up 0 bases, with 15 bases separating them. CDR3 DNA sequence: TGCGCCAGCAGTGATGGCGGGGGCCTCTTCTCTGGAAACACCATATATTTT. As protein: CASSDGGGLFSGNTIYF.

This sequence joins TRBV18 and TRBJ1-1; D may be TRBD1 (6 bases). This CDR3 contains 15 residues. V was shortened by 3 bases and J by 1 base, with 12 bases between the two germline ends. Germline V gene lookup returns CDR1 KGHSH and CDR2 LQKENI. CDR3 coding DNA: TGTGCCAGCTCACCTAACAGGGTGGGGAACACTGAAGCTTTCTTT. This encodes CASSPNRVGNTEAFF. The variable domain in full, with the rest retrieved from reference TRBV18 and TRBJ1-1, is NAGVMQNPRHLVRRRGQEARLRCSPMKGHSHVYWYRQLPEEGLKFMVYLQKENIIDESGMPKERFSAEFPKEGPSILRIQQVVRGDSAAYFCASSPNRVGNTEAFFGQGTRLTVV.

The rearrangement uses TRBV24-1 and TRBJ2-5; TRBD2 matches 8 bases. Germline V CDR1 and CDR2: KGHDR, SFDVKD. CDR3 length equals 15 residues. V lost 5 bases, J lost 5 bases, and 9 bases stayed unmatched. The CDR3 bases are TGTGCCACCAGTGGTGTAGCGGGGTCGGCCGAGACCCAGTACTTC. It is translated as CATSGVAGSAETQYF.

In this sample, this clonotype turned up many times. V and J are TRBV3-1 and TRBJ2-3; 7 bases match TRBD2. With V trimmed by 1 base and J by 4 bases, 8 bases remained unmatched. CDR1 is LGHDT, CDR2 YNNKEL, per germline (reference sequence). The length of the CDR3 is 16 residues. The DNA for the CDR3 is TGTGCCAGCAGCCAAGTAGGATCGGGGAGGGCAGATACGCAGTATTTT. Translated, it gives CASSQVGSGRADTQYF.

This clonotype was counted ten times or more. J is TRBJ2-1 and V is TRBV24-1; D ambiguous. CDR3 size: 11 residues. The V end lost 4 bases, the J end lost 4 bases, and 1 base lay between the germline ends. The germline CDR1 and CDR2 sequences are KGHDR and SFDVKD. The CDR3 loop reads CATSEYNEQFF. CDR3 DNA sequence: TGTGCCACCAGTGAATACAATGAGCAGTTCTTC.

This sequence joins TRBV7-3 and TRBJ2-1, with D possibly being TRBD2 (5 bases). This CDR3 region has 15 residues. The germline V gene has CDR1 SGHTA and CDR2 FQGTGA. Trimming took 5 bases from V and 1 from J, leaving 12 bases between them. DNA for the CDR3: TGTGCCAGCAGCCCAACCCGGGGTTCCTACAATGAGCAGTTCTTC. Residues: CASSPTRGSYNEQFF.

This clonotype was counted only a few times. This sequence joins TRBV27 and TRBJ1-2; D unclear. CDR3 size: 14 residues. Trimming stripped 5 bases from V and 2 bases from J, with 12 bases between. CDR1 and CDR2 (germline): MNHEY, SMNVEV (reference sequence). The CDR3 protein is CASSPRTVNYGYTF. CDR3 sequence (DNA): TGTGCCAGCAGTCCCCGGACGGTAAACTATGGCTACACCTTC.

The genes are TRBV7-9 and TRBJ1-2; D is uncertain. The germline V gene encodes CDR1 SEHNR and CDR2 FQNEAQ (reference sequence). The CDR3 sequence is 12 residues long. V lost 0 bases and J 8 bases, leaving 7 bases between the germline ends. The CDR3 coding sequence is TGTGCCAGCAGCTTAGCAGAAAGAGGCTACACCTTC. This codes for CASSLAERGYTF.

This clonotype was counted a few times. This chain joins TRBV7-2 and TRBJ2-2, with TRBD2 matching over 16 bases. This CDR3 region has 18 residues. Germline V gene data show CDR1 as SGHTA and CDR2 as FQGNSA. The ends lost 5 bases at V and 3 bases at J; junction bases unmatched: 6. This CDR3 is CASSQGLAGGRYTGELFF. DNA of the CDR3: TGTGCCAGCAGCCAGGGACTAGCGGGGGGGCGGTACACCGGGGAGCTGTTTTTT.

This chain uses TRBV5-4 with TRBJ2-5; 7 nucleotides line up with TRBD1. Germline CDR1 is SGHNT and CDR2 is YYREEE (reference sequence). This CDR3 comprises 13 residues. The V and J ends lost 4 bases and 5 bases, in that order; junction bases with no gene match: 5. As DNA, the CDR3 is TGTGCCAGCAGCACCGACAGGGTTGAGACCCAGTACTTC. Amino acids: CASSTDRVETQYF.

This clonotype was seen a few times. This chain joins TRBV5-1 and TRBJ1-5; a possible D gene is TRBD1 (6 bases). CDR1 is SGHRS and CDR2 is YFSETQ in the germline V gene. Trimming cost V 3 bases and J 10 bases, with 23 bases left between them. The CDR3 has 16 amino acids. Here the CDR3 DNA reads TGCGCCAGCAGCTGGGGTATGGGGCAGGGGATGGAACCCCAGCATTTT. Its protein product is CASSWGMGQGMEPQHF.

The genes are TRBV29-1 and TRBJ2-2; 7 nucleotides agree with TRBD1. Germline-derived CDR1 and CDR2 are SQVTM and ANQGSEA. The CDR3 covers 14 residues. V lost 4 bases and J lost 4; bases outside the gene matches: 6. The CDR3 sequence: CSVGEGAGTGELFF. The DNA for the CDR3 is TGCAGCGTTGGAGAGGGGGCGGGCACCGGGGAGCTGTTTTTT.

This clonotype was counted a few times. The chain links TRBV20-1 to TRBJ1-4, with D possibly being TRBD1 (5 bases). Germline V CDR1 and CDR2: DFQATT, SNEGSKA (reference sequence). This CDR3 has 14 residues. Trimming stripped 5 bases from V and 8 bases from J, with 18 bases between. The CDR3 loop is CSALSGARGEKLFF. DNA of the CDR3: TGCAGTGCTTTGTCCGGGGCCAGAGGAGAAAAACTGTTTTTT.